The source of this TCR beta chain is a study of shared clonotypes between healthy human individuals. For the study at large: Every donor yielded three CD4 naive, three CD4 memory, two CD8 naive and one CD8 memory plate.

The CDR3 is 15 residues long. V lost 1 base and J lost 4; bases outside the gene matches: 3. CDR1 is SEHNR and CDR2 is FQNEAQ in the germline V gene (reference sequence). The sorted-subset replicate PCRs were given around 0.2 ug DNA, which is 30,000 to 35,000 T cell genomes. Sequencing was performed with immunoSEQ multiplex PCR; in TCRdb, only in-frame clones are kept and a portion is missing. Of over a million clones listed, approximately 98.5% are singletons. This sequence was found in a man in his thirties or forties in good health. The rearrangement joins TRBV7-9 to TRBJ2-5; 10 bases map to TRBD1. Specimen: naive CD4+ T cells sorted from blood. Specified subset: CD45RA+ positively selected. The CDR3 loop is CASSLVDRGLETQYF. CDR3 nucleotide sequence: TGTGCCAGCAGCTTAGTCGACAGGGGGCTAGAGACCCAGTACTTC.